Listed below are T cell receptor beta chains from one sample, sequenced in a study of T cells in Graves' hyperthyroidism and ophthalmopathy. TCRdb used MiXCR to reprocess the multiplex PCR reads, holding one entry per CDR3 protein. The data contain hundreds of thousands of distinct CDR3 sequences, 11% to 15% of them singletons. Sequenced sample: blood. Source of these receptors: a woman in her 30s with Graves' hyperthyroidism that later progressed to Graves' ophthalmopathy. The CDR3 runs from the conserved cysteine through the conserved F or W. Fields, in order: clone size, J gene, D gene, V gene, CDR3 protein, CDR3 DNA. D genes are given only for firm matches. Clone sizes are given selectively: once, few, many, or a class where the clone is expanded.

>few|TRBJ1-4|TRBD1|TRBV9
CASSKQGNEKLFF
TGTGCCAGCAGCAAACAGGGGAATGAAAAACTGTTTTTT
>many|TRBJ1-4|.|TRBV3-1
CASSQDSHNEKLFF
TGTGCCAGCAGCCAAGATAGTCATAATGAAAAACTGTTTTTT
>many|TRBJ2-1|TRBD2|TRBV12-3/TRBV12-4
CASTHQPGGNEQFF
TGTGCCAGCACCCACCAGCCGGGGGGCAATGAGCAGTTCTTC
>many|TRBJ2-1|TRBD2|TRBV11-2
CASRPLASGYNEQFF
TGTGCCAGCAGACCGTTAGCTAGCGGGTACAATGAGCAGTTCTTC
>many|TRBJ2-2|.|TRBV20-1
CSARVTEGGELFF
TGCAGTGCTAGAGTGACGGAGGGAGGGGAGCTGTTTTTT
>many|TRBJ2-5|.|TRBV5-8
CASSLDGALAAQYF
TGTGCCAGCAGCTTGGACGGGGCTCTCGCGGCCCAGTACTTC
>many|TRBJ2-5|TRBD1|TRBV10-3
CAISEIGTGKGETQYF
TGTGCCATCAGTGAGATTGGGACAGGGAAAGGGGAGACCCAGTACTTC
>few|TRBJ1-1|.|TRBV19
CASSILFRGIRTEAFF
TGTGCCAGTAGTATATTGTTTCGGGGAATTCGCACTGAAGCTTTCTTT
>many|TRBJ2-7|TRBD1|TRBV12-5
CASGIGDSGYEQYF
TGTGCTAGTGGAATAGGGGACAGCGGCTACGAGCAGTACTTC
>many|TRBJ1-6|.|TRBV15
CATSRATEASPLHF
TGTGCCACCAGCAGGGCCACAGAGGCTTCACCCCTCCACTTT
>many|TRBJ2-3|.|TRBV28
CASSPIGSTDTQYF
TGTGCCAGCAGTCCGATAGGTAGCACAGATACGCAGTATTTT
>few|TRBJ1-6|.|TRBV18
CASSPGVGDSPLHF
TGTGCCAGCTCACCGGGGGTAGGCGATTCACCCCTCCACTTT
>many|TRBJ2-2|TRBD1|TRBV24-1
CATSDAGQGVTGELFF
TGTGCCACCAGTGATGCGGGACAGGGCGTCACCGGGGAGCTGTTTTTT
>few|TRBJ2-7|.|TRBV3-1
CASSPLMTVSYEQYF
TGTGCCAGCAGCCCTCTTATGACAGTGAGCTACGAGCAGTACTTC
>few|TRBJ2-1|TRBD2|TRBV5-1
CASRRGLALNEQFF
TGCGCCAGCAGGAGGGGACTAGCCCTCAATGAGCAGTTCTTC
>many|TRBJ1-1|TRBD1|TRBV5-4
CASSEGQGYTEAFF
TGTGCCAGCAGCGAGGGACAGGGGTACACTGAAGCTTTCTTT
>.|TRBJ1-1|.|TRBV4-1
CASSQVVVGRPTEAFF
TGCGCCAGCAGCCAAGTAGTGGTCGGGAGGCCCACTGAAGCTTTCTTT
>many|TRBJ1-1|.|TRBV19
CASALDPLGTEAFF
TGTGCCAGTGCCCTTGACCCCTTGGGGACTGAAGCTTTCTTT
>many|TRBJ1-2|.|TRBV30
CAWSPTGVYGYTF
TGTGCCTGGAGCCCCACAGGAGTCTATGGCTACACCTTC
>many|TRBJ2-1|TRBD2|TRBV2
CASRGLAGVHEQFF
TGTGCCAGCAGGGGACTAGCGGGGGTGCATGAGCAGTTCTTC
>many|TRBJ1-4|.|TRBV10-3
CATAARVTEATNEKLFF
TGTGCCACCGCAGCCCGGGTGACTGAAGCAACTAATGAAAAACTGTTTTTT